This TCR beta chain was captured by sequencing in a study of blood T cell repertoires in COVID-19. As for the study in general: The cDNA or gDNA used as material had been derived from T cells, B-cell-depleted T cells, or PBMCs.

Germline V gene sequence: CDR1 LGHNA, CDR2 YSLEER. This CDR3 contains 15 residues. Losses at the gene ends were 1 base for V and 3 bases for J; bases not matched to a gene: 3. Original processing methods: Estimation of nucleated cell counts was performed using reference gene primer amplification. The assay was immunoSEQ multiplex PCR, and TCRdb's table has in-frame clones only and misses some. Clone size and the V and J calls come from that table; the DNA yielded D and trimming. This sample has fewer than 400,000 clones, with roughly 90% found just once. Each participant's cohort was designated according to participant-reported clinical history.

The sequence came from a woman aged 30 to 39 who had been exposed to COVID-19. The rearrangement links TRBV4-3 to TRBJ2-1; 7 nucleotides align to TRBD2. The sequenced material came from PBMCs or T cells enriched from blood (not recorded which). The CDR3 bases are TGCGCCAGCAGCCAAGGACTAGCAGACTACAATGAGCAGTTCTTC. It yields the protein CASSQGLADYNEQFF.